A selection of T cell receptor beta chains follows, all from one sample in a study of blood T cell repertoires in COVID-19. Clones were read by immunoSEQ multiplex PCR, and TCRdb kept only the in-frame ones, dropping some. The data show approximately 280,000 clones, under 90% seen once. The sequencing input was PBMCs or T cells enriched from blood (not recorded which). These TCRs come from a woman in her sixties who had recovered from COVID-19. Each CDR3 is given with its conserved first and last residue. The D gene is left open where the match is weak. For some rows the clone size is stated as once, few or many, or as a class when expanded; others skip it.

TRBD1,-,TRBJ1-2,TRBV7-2,CASSPRTGVRSYTF,TGTGCCAGCAGCCCCCGGACAGGAGTCCGGAGCTACACCTTC
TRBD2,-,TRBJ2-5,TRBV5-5,CASSWGLAGGQKQETQYF,TGTGCCAGCAGCTGGGGACTAGCGGGGGGCCAAAAGCAGGAGACCCAGTACTTC
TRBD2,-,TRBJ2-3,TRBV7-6,CASSLALAGADTQYF,TGTGCCAGCAGCTTAGCACTAGCGGGGGCAGATACGCAGTATTTT
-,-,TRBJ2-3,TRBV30,CAWWSTDTQYF,TGTGCCTGGTGGAGTACAGATACGCAGTATTTT
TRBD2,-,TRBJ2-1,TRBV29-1,CSVDSGRASYNEQFF,TGCAGCGTAGATAGCGGGAGGGCCTCCTACAATGAGCAGTTCTTC
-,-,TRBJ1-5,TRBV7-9,CASSSNSYSNQPQHF,TGTGCCAGCAGCTCGAACAGTTATAGCAATCAGCCCCAGCATTTT
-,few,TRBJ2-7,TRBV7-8,CASSRDTSYEQYF,TGTGCCAGCAGCCGGGACACCTCCTACGAGCAGTACTTC
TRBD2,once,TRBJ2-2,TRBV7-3,CASSPLSSGGNTGELFF,TGTGCCAGCAGCCCCTTATCTAGCGGAGGGAACACCGGGGAGCTGTTTTTT
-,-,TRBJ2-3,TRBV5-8,CASSVILSLVSSTDTQYF,TGTGCCAGCAGCGTCATCCTAAGTCTGGTGTCTAGCACAGATACGCAGTATTTT
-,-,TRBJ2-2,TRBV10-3,CAISDFNRANTGELFF,TGTGCCATCAGTGATTTCAACAGGGCCAACACCGGGGAGCTGTTTTTT
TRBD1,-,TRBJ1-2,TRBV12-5,CASGLDRGLYGYTF,TGTGCTAGTGGTTTAGACAGGGGGCTCTATGGCTACACCTTC
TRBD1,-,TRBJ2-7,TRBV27,CASSPQTGIVYEQYF,TGTGCCAGCAGTCCCCAGACAGGGATTGTGTACGAGCAGTACTTC
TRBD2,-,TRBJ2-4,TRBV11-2,CASSSQGYREGRAKNIQYF,TGTGCCAGCAGCTCCCAAGGGTACCGGGAGGGAAGAGCCAAAAACATTCAGTACTTC
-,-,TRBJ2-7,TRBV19,CASTRPGAYEQYF,TGTGCCAGTACTAGACCCGGAGCATACGAGCAGTACTTC
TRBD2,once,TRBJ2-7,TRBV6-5,CASSPGTSGHYEQYF,TGTGCCAGCAGTCCCGGGACTAGCGGGCACTACGAGCAGTACTTC
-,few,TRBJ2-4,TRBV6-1,CASSERAAEAKNIQYF,TGTGCCAGCAGTGAACGAGCGGCAGAGGCCAAAAACATTCAGTACTTC
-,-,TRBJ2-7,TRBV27,CASSLSQGYSYEQYF,TGTGCCAGCAGTTTGTCTCAGGGTTATAGCTACGAGCAGTACTTC
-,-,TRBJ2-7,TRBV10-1,CASSGGTGSVEQYF,TGCGCCAGCAGTGGGGGGACTGGCAGCGTCGAGCAGTACTTC
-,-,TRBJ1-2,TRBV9,CASSSHGTNAYGYTF,TGTGCCAGCAGCTCTCACGGGACAAATGCTTATGGCTACACCTTC
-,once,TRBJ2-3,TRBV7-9,CASAKVGLNTDTQYF,TGTGCCAGCGCTAAGGTGGGGCTTAACACAGATACGCAGTATTTT
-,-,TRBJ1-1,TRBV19,CASSYHDRFNTEAFF,TGTGCCAGTAGTTACCATGACAGGTTCAACACTGAAGCTTTCTTT
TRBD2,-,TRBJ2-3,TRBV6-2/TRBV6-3,CASSWTSGAHTQYF,TGTGCCAGCAGTTGGACTAGCGGGGCCCATACGCAGTATTTT
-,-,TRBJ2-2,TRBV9,CASSPWGGNANTGELFF,TGTGCCAGCAGCCCTTGGGGGGGCAACGCGAACACCGGGGAGCTGTTTTTT
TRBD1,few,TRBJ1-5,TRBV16,CASRPTGGNQPQHF,TGTGCCAGCAGACCGACAGGGGGCAATCAGCCCCAGCATTTT
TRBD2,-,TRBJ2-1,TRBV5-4,CASSQGTSGSSRNEQFF,TGTGCCAGCAGCCAAGGGACTAGCGGTTCCTCTCGGAATGAGCAGTTCTTC
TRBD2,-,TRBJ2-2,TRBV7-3,CASSLSASGLNTGELFF,TGTGCCAGCAGCTTATCAGCTAGCGGCTTAAACACCGGGGAGCTGTTTTTT
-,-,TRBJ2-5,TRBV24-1,CATSLGAEETQYF,TGTGCCACCAGTCTGGGGGCCGAGGAGACCCAGTACTTC
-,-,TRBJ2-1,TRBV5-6,CASSFSSSYNEQFF,TGTGCCAGCAGCTTTTCTAGCAGCTACAATGAGCAGTTCTTC
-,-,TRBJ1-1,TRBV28,CASSIRAGAFF,TGTGCCAGCAGTATCAGGGCCGGGGCTTTCTTT
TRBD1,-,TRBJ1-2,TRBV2,CASSWTGEGLKYGYTF,TGTGCCAGCAGTTGGACAGGCGAGGGGTTAAAATATGGCTACACCTTC